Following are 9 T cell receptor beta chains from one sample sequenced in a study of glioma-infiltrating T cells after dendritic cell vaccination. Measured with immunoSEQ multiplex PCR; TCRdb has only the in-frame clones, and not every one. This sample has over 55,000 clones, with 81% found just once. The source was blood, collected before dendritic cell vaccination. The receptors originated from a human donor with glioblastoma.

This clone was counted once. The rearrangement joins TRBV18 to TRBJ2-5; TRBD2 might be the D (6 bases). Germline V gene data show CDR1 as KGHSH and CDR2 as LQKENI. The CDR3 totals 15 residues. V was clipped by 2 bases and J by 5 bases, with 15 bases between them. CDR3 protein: CASSPSQTEGETQYF. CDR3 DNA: TGTGCCAGCTCACCAAGTCAGACGGAGGGGGAGACCCAGTACTTC.

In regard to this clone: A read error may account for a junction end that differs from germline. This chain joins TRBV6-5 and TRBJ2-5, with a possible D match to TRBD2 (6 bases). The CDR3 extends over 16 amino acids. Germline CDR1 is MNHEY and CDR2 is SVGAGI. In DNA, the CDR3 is TGTGCCAGCAGGTACTCCGGGACTCCTTTCCAAGAGACCCAGTACTTC. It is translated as CASRYSGTPFQETQYF.

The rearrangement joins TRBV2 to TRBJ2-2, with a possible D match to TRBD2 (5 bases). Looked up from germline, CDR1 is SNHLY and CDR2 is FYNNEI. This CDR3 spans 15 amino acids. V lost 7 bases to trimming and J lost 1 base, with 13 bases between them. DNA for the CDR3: TGTGCCAGCAAGCCGGAGGACTGGAACACCGGGGAGCTGTTTTTT. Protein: CASKPEDWNTGELFF.

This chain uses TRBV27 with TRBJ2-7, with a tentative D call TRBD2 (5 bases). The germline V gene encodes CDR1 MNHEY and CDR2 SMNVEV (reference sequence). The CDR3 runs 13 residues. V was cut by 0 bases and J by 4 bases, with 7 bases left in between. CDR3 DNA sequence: TGTGCCAGCAGTTTATCGCCGGGGTACGAGCAGTACTTC. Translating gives CASSLSPGYEQYF.

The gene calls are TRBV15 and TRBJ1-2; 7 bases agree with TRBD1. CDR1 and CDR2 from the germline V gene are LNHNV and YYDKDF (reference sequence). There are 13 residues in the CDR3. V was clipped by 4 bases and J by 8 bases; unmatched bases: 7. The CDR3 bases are TGTGCCACCAGCACAGACAGGGCAGGAGGCTACACCTTC. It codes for CATSTDRAGGYTF.

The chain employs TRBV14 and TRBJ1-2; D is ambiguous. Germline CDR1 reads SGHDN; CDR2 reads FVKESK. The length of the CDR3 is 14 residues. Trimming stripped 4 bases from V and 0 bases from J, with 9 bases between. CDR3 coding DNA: TGTGCCAGCAGCCGCGATACAGCTAACTATGGCTACACCTTC. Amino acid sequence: CASSRDTANYGYTF.

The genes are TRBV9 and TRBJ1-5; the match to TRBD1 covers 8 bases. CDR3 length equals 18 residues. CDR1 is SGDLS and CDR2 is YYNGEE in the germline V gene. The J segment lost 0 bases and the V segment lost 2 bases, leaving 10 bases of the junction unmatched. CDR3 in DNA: TGTGCCAGCAGCGTGGCAGGGGGCTGGGGATATAGCAATCAGCCCCAGCATTTT. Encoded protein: CASSVAGGWGYSNQPQHF.

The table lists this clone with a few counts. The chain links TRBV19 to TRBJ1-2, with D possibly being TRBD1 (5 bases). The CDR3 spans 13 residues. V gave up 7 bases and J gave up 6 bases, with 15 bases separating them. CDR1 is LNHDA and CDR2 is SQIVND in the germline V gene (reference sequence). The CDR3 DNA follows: TGTGCCAGTAAAAATCAGGGTTGGGATGGCTACACCTTC. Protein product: CASKNQGWDGYTF.

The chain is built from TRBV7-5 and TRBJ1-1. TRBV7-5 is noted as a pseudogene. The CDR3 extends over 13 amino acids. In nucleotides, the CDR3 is TGTGCCAGAAGCTTAGGTCCCGGTGAGGGAGCTTTCTTT. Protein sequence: CARSLGPGEGAFF.